The rows below give T cell receptor beta chains drawn from one sample of a study of shared clonotypes between healthy human individuals. The data were produced by immunoSEQ multiplex PCR, yet TCRdb's version contains in-frame clones alone and is incomplete. The top ten clones hold 0.39% of a sample with some 2.3 million clones, approximately 95% of them seen once. The sample taken for sequencing was naive CD4+ T cells from PBMCs. These TCRs come from a man in his late teens or twenties in good health. Some clones in this sample may be carry-over from other donors' samples. Each CDR3 is given with its conserved first and last residue.

v_call cdr3_aa
TRBV5-3 CARSLARTDHFNYGYTF
TRBV6-1 CASSEPWGTGELFF
TRBV19 CASKHGTALNTEAFF
TRBV5-1 CASSLRTGELQNIQYF
TRBV2 CASRRTSLSTDTQYF
TRBV11-2 CASSLDNYSPREKLFF
TRBV5-4 CASSTKDRVGSGANVLTF
TRBV7-9 CASSLPGSPNQPQHF
TRBV5-4 CASSLGTSGYNEQFF
TRBV6-5 CASSQREQETQYF